The rows below give T cell receptor beta chains drawn from one sample of a study of blood T cell repertoires in COVID-19. This table comes from immunoSEQ multiplex PCR, and its TCRdb copy is limited to in-frame clones, with some not included. Of 100,000 to 150,000 clones listed, 85% to 90% were seen once; the top ten hold roughly 30%. The specimen sequenced was peripheral blood. The receptors shown here come from a woman older than 75 with acute or convalescent COVID-19. Each CDR3 is given with its conserved first and last residue. Fields, in order: clone size, V gene, J gene, D gene, CDR3 DNA, CDR3 protein. A D gene is named only where the DNA matches it firmly. For some rows the clone size is stated as once, few or many, or as a class when expanded; others skip it.

-,TRBV2,TRBJ2-3,TRBD2,TGTGCCAGCAGGGCCCCTAGCGGGGGGGTCTTAGATACGCAGTATTTT,CASRAPSGGVLDTQYF
-,TRBV7-2,TRBJ1-1,-,TGTGCCAGCGGGAGGGAACGTGACACTGAAGCTTTCTTT,CASGRERDTEAFF
-,TRBV9,TRBJ1-6,TRBD1,TGTGCCAGCAGCACGACAGGGCTTAATTCACCCCTCCACTTT,CASSTTGLNSPLHF
-,TRBV2,TRBJ1-1,TRBD1,TGTGCCAGCAGTGACGCGGATCGACAGGGGGGATTCTTT,CASSDADRQGGFF
-,TRBV11-2,TRBJ1-2,-,TGTGCCAGCAGCTTAGGCGGGGGTCGATATGGCTACACCTTC,CASSLGGGRYGYTF
-,TRBV24-1,TRBJ2-2,TRBD1,TGTGCCACCAGTCCTCCCTGGACAGGTCAGAACACCGGGGAGCTGTTTTTT,CATSPPWTGQNTGELFF
-,TRBV27,TRBJ2-3,-,TGTGCCAGCAGTTTGTTAGGGGACACAGATACGCAGTATTTT,CASSLLGDTDTQYF
-,TRBV19,TRBJ1-1,TRBD1,TGTGCCAGTAGTTATCGCCGGTCTGGGACAGGGCTAGTCACTGAAGCTTTCTTT,CASSYRRSGTGLVTEAFF
-,TRBV7-3,TRBJ2-5,-,TGTGCCAGCAGCTTAATGGGGGGTGTACAAGAGACCCAGTACTTC,CASSLMGGVQETQYF
-,TRBV4-2,TRBJ2-1,TRBD2,TGTGCCAGCAGCCAAGGGGCGGGGGGCTTCTACAATGAGCAGTTCTTC,CASSQGAGGFYNEQFF
-,TRBV29-1,TRBJ1-1,TRBD1,TGCAGCGCCGAGGGGGCGCACACTGAAGCTTTCTTT,CSAEGAHTEAFF
-,TRBV15,TRBJ1-6,-,TGTGCCACCGGCCGAGGGGAGGAATCACCCCTCCACTTT,CATGRGEESPLHF
-,TRBV19,TRBJ1-2,-,TGTGCCAGTAGTTCCGCTCCGGGACAAACGAAAGGCTACACCTTC,CASSSAPGQTKGYTF
-,TRBV6-5,TRBJ2-7,TRBD1,TGTGCCAGCGCCGACAGGGTTCGTGGAGAGCAGTACTTC,CASADRVRGEQYF
-,TRBV7-8,TRBJ2-7,-,TGTGCCAGCAGCCCCCACTACGAGCAGTACTTC,CASSPHYEQYF
once,TRBV5-1,TRBJ1-1,-,TGCGCCAGCAGCTTCCGTGGGGGCCCATCGGACACTGAAGCTTTCTTT,CASSFRGGPSDTEAFF
-,TRBV7-6,TRBJ1-2,-,TGTGCCAGCAGCTTAGCGGGGCCCACTCCCGAGGGCTACACCTTC,CASSLAGPTPEGYTF
-,TRBV9,TRBJ1-1,TRBD1,TGTGCCAGCAGCGAGGGGGGACAGGGTGGAGGTGGAGCTTTCTTT,CASSEGGQGGGGAFF
-,TRBV13,TRBJ2-1,TRBD2,TGTGCCAGCACCTGGGGAGCGGGGGAGGGTGAGCAGTTCTTC,CASTWGAGEGEQFF
-,TRBV7-9,TRBJ2-5,-,TGTGCCAGCAGCGGTAGTGAGGCGGGGTCTGAGACCCAGTACTTC,CASSGSEAGSETQYF
few,TRBV28,TRBJ1-4,-,TGTGCCAGCAGAACTAGGGCTTGGGAAAAACTGTTTTTT,CASRTRAWEKLFF
-,TRBV2,TRBJ2-2,TRBD1,TGTGCCACCTCCGGGACAGCCTCCGGGGAGCTGTTTTTT,CATSGTASGELFF
-,TRBV4-1,TRBJ1-4,-,TGCGCCAGCAGCCAAACTTTCCTGGGGAGATCGAAACTGTTTTTT,CASSQTFLGRSKLFF
-,TRBV15,TRBJ1-6,-,TGTGCCACCAGCAGAGAGACAGATAATTCACCCCTCCACTTT,CATSRETDNSPLHF
-,TRBV7-9,TRBJ1-1,-,TGTGCCAGCAGCTCAAAGGACAGCTCGAACACTGAAGCTTTCTTT,CASSSKDSSNTEAFF
-,TRBV15,TRBJ1-1,-,TGTGCCACCAGCAGAGATCGGGCAGGGGTGGGTGAAGCTTTCTTT,CATSRDRAGVGEAFF
-,TRBV27,TRBJ1-6,TRBD1,TGTGCCAGCAGTTCACCATCCCGGGACAGGGTGAATTCACCCCTCCACTTT,CASSSPSRDRVNSPLHF
-,TRBV5-8,TRBJ1-5,-,TGTGCCAGCAGCAGGGGTATCGCCGGAAGCAATCAGCCCCAGCATTTT,CASSRGIAGSNQPQHF
-,TRBV5-6,TRBJ1-4,-,TGTGCCAGCAGCTTGAAAGGGGCAACTAATGAAAAACTGTTTTTT,CASSLKGATNEKLFF
-,TRBV5-1,TRBJ1-2,-,TGCGCCAGCAGCTTGGAAAGGGGTGACTATGGCTACACCTTC,CASSLERGDYGYTF
-,TRBV5-1,TRBJ1-6,-,TGCGCCAGCAGCGGCGGACAGCGAAATTCACCCCTCCACTTT,CASSGGQRNSPLHF
-,TRBV24-1,TRBJ1-1,TRBD1,TGTGCCACCCAGGGACAGGGGGACACTGAAGCTTTCTTT,CATQGQGDTEAFF
-,TRBV5-1,TRBJ2-5,-,TGCGCCAGCAGCCCTGAGACAGCGGGCGGGACCCAGTACTTC,CASSPETAGGTQYF
-,TRBV6-5,TRBJ1-4,TRBD1,TGTGCCAGCAGTTTAGGGACAGGGGCTGTTGAAAAACTGTTTTTT,CASSLGTGAVEKLFF
-,TRBV28,TRBJ2-3,TRBD1,TGTGCCAGCAGTTTTCTTAGGGGGCCCAGCACAGATACGCAGTATTTT,CASSFLRGPSTDTQYF
-,TRBV5-1,TRBJ1-2,-,TGCGCCAGCAGCTTGGTAACCGGAGGGGAACGCTACACCTTC,CASSLVTGGERYTF
-,TRBV6-6,TRBJ1-6,-,TGTGCCAGCGTAACGGACATGAATTCACCCCTCCACTTT,CASVTDMNSPLHF
-,TRBV19,TRBJ1-2,-,TGTGCCAGTAGTACCCTCTATGGCTACACCTTC,CASSTLYGYTF
-,TRBV9,TRBJ1-6,-,TGTGCCAGCAGCGTAACTCAGGGAGGGGATTCACCCCTCCACTTT,CASSVTQGGDSPLHF
-,TRBV19,TRBJ2-2,-,TGTGCCACCGGGTTGGAGGGGGCCTTCATCACCGGGGAGCTGTTTTTT,CATGLEGAFITGELFF
few,TRBV5-1,TRBJ1-1,TRBD1,TGCGCCAGCAGCCCCCGGGACAGGGCCAACACTGAAGCTTTCTTT,CASSPRDRANTEAFF
-,TRBV4-1,TRBJ1-3,-,TGCGCCAGCAGCCAACTACGGGGGGGAATCGGAAACACCATATATTTT,CASSQLRGGIGNTIYF
-,TRBV28,TRBJ1-2,-,TGTGCCAGCAGTTTTTCGAGTCTAGGAGGTGACTATGGCTACACCTTC,CASSFSSLGGDYGYTF
-,TRBV7-9,TRBJ1-1,-,TGTGCCAGCAGCTTAGAGGAACGGAGAGCTGAAGCTTTCTTT,CASSLEERRAEAFF
-,TRBV5-4,TRBJ2-2,TRBD2,TGTGCCAGCAGCCTGGTGTCTAGCGGGGGTACCGGGGAGCTGTTTTTT,CASSLVSSGGTGELFF
-,TRBV27,TRBJ1-6,-,TGTGCCAGCAGTTTTAATCGGGTTTCACCCCTCCACTTT,CASSFNRVSPLHF
-,TRBV19,TRBJ1-2,TRBD1,TGTGCCAGTAGGCCCGGAGGGACAGGCACCGCCGCCAGTTATGGCTACACCTTC,CASRPGGTGTAASYGYTF
-,TRBV4-1,TRBJ2-7,-,TGCGCCAGCAGCCCCTCCCCGGCGAGGGTCTACGAGCAGTACTTC,CASSPSPARVYEQYF
-,TRBV5-1,TRBJ1-2,TRBD1,TGCGCCAGCAGGGCGGCAGGGGGTGACTATGGCTACACCTTC,CASRAAGGDYGYTF
-,TRBV7-2,TRBJ1-1,-,TGTGCCAGCAGCTTAATGCAGTCTGAAGCTTTCTTT,CASSLMQSEAFF
once,TRBV18,TRBJ1-4,-,TGTGCCAGCTCACCCAGTGAAAAACTGTTTTTT,CASSPSEKLFF